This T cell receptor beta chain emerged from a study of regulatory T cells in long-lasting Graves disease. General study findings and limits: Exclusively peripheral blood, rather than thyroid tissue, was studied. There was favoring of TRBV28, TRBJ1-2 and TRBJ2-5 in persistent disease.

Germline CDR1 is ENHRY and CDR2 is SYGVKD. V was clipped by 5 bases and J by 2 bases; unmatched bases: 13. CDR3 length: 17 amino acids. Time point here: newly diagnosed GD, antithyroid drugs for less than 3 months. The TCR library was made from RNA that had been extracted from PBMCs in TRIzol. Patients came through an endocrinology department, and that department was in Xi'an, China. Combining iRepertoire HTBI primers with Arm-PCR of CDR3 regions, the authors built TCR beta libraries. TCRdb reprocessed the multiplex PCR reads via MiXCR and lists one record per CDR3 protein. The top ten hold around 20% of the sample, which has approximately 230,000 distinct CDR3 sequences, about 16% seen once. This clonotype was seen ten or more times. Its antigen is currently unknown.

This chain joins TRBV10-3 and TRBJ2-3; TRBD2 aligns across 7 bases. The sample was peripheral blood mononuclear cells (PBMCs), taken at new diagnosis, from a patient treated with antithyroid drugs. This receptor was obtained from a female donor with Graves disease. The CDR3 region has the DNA TGTGCCATCAGTTCGGCTAGCGGAATCGTACCCACAGATACGCAGTATTTT. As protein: CAISSASGIVPTDTQYF.